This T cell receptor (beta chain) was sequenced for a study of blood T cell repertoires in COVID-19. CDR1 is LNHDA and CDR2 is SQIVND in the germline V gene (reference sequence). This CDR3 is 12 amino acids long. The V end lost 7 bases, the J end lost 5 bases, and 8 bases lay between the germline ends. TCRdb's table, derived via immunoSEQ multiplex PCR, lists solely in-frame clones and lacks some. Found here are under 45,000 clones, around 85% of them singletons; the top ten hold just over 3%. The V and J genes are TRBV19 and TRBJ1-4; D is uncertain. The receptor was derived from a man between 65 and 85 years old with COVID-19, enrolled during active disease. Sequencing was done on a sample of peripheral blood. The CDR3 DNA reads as TGTGCCAGTACTTATAGAAATGAAAAACTGTTTTTT. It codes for CASTYRNEKLFF.